The 5 T cell receptor beta chains below were found in one sample sequenced in a study (dated by TCRdb to 2014 to 2015). The library was built by means of 5' RACE. Sequencing instrument: Illumina MiSeq. TCRdb applied fastp at Q25 and MiXCR to the public reads, then kept only in-frame beta chains. A single entry per CDR3 protein holds the most common genes and DNA from its merged rows. The sample profile shows approximately 6,000 distinct CDR3 sequences; around 66% of them were found once. The ten largest clones represent approximately 3.9% of the sample. The specimen sequenced was memory CD4+ T cells sorted from a lymph node. The cell subset or site label, read with the paper, signifies: memory CD4+ T cells, CD4+CD45RO+CD25-. The receptors were sampled from a female donor with breast cancer.

The V and J genes are TRBV7-6 and TRBJ2-7; 13 bases line up with TRBD2. Germline assignment: CDR1 SGHVS and CDR2 FNYEAQ. Unmatched junction bases numbered 11, after V lost 1 base and J lost 2 bases. The CDR3 is 19 residues long. CDR3 in DNA: TGTGCCAGCAGCTTAGGAACCTTGACTAGCGGGGGGCGGACCTACGAGCAGTACTTC. This gives the protein CASSLGTLTSGGRTYEQYF.

The CDR3 protein is CASSLQGFTGELFF. CDR3 nucleotide sequence: TGCGCCAGCAGCTTGCAGGGCTTCACCGGGGAGCTGTTTTTT. The rearrangement joins TRBV5-1 to TRBJ2-2; tentatively, D is TRBD1 (5 bases). Trimming removed 1 base from V and 4 bases from J, with 8 bases in between. The CDR3 has 14 residues. CDR1 SGHRS and CDR2 YFSETQ come from the germline V gene.

V gene TRBV12-2 combines with J gene TRBJ2-1; the tabulated D call, TRBD1, remains unverified against the DNA. TRBV12-2 is deemed a pseudogene. The CDR3 runs 15 residues. Here the CDR3 reads CASRQGGGGYNEQFF. DNA of the CDR3: TGTGCAAGTCGCCAAGGGGGGGGGGGATACAATGAGCAGTTCTTC.

With regard to this clonotype: Mismatch with germline at one junction end may stem from a read error. This sequence joins TRBV5-6 and TRBJ2-7; possibly TRBD2 for D (6 bases). This CDR3 spans 12 amino acids. Germline CDR1 and CDR2: SGHDT and YYEEEE. CDR3 DNA sequence: TGTGCCTGCAGCCCATTGGGACTCGAGCAGTACTTC. Translated, it gives CACSPLGLEQYF.

The chain is built from TRBV5-6 and TRBJ1-2; TRBD1 is a possible D gene (6 bases). Germline V CDR1 and CDR2: SGHDT, YYEEEE. The V gene lost 0 bases and the J gene lost 7 bases, with 13 bases spanning the gap. The CDR3 extends over 14 amino acids. CDR3 nucleotides: TGTGCCAGCAGCTTGGGGGCCAGGGGAACTGGCTACACCTTC. It codes for CASSLGARGTGYTF.